Given below is one TCR beta chain in context. The data stem from a study of control samples from healthy donors and cancer patients. The repertoire was sequenced with immunoSEQ multiplex PCR; TCRdb's copy has only in-frame clones and lacks some. The sample holds about 130,000 clones; 85% to 95% are singletons and the top ten take 12% to 15%. This CDR3 spans 15 amino acids. Per the germline V gene, CDR1 is LNHNV and CDR2 is YYDKDF (reference sequence). V lost 5 bases, J lost 1 base, and 15 bases lay in between. Sequenced input: PBMCs. V and J are TRBV15 and TRBJ2-7, with D possibly matching TRBD2 (6 bases). This receptor was obtained from a man between 60 and 70 years old with colorectal cancer. Here the CDR3 reads CATSATLGGSYEQYF. The DNA for the CDR3 is TGTGCCACCAGCGCGACTTTGGGGGGTTCCTACGAGCAGTACTTC.